One and the same sample provided the 15 T cell receptor beta chains below, sequenced in a study of CD8+CD57+ T cells in acquired aplastic anemia (dated by TCRdb to about 2018). Expansion of CD8+CD57+ cells had been shown by flow cytometry in the patients chosen for sequencing. TCRdb lists the instrument as Illumina HiSeq 2000. TCR beta VDJ combination and CDR3 sequence profiling used genomic DNA as the template. TCRdb passed the public sequencing reads through fastp at Q25 and MiXCR, retaining productive beta sequences. Rows with a matching CDR3 protein are joined into one entry that keeps the most common DNA and genes. The sample has around 250,000 distinct CDR3 sequences on record, 82% of them singletons. The ten largest clones take up about 41% of the sample. Sequences were obtained from sorted CD4+, CD8+, or CD8+CD57+ T cells (not recorded which) from PBMCs. The receptors derive from a human donor with aplastic anemia.

This chain links TRBV24-1 with TRBJ1-4; 8 bases align to TRBD1. There are 17 residues in the CDR3. CDR1 is KGHDR and CDR2 is SFDVKD in the germline V gene. The J segment lost 5 bases and the V segment lost 2 bases, leaving 9 bases of the junction unmatched. The CDR3 DNA sequence: TGTGCCACCAGTGATTCCTCATCAGGGGGCGCGAATGAAAAACTGTTTTTT. It is translated as CATSDSSSGGANEKLFF.

Concerning this clonotype itself: In this CDR3 the conserved last residue, phenylalanine or tryptophan, is missing, so a read error is likely. The limits of the CDR3 on the DNA are not certain, so only TCRdb's listed CDR3 is given. V gene TRBV2 combines with J gene TRBJ1-1; TRBD1 is taken as the D call from the table, unchecked against the DNA. Germline V gives CDR1 SNHLY, CDR2 FYNNEI. A total of 15 residues make up the CDR3, ends included. The chain's CDR3 is CASGDGGTGTQDFFS.

Worth noting for this clonotype: Relative to the germline gene, one junction end is altered; a read error may explain this. The chain links TRBV2 to TRBJ1-1; D is uncertain. The CDR3 is 15 residues long. The germline gives CDR1 SNHLY, CDR2 FYNNEI. The CDR3 nucleotides read TGTGCCAGCAGTGAGCTAGAGACCGTGAACACTGAAGATTTCTTC. Translated, it gives CASSELETVNTEDFF.

To note about this clonotype: Since no conserved phenylalanine or tryptophan closes the CDR3, a read error is the likely cause. The DNA is left out, because the CDR3 cannot be placed on it with certainty; the CDR3 is given as TCRdb lists it. This chain joins TRBV7-3 and TRBJ2-1; the table's TRBD2 call for D was not verified on the DNA. Per germline, CDR1 SGHTA and CDR2 FQGTGA. The CDR3 is 16 residues long, counting both termini. The chain's CDR3 is CASSSSGSWGETQYFV.

Only one count was recorded for this clonotype. With a much larger clone just one base away, this may be a read error. This rearrangement joins TRBV20-1 to TRBJ2-3; D might be TRBD1 (6 bases). CDR3 length: 15 amino acids. Per germline, CDR1 DFQATT and CDR2 SNEGSKA (reference sequence). CDR3 sequence reads: CSASSWGRKTGTQYF. CDR3 DNA: TGCAGTGCCAGTAGTTGGGGACGCAAGACAGGTACGCAGTATTTT.

V and J are TRBV19 and TRBJ1-2; no clear D gene. This CDR3 is built from 14 residues. V lost 0 bases to trimming and J lost 2 bases, with 7 bases between them. Germline V lookup: CDR1 LNHDA, CDR2 SQIVND (reference sequence). CDR3 coding DNA: TGTGCCAGTAGTATAGAGGCAAGAAACTATGGCTACACCTTC. Translation gives CASSIEARNYGYTF.

The genes are TRBV20-1 and TRBJ1-5; TRBD1 aligns across 7 bases. Germline CDR1 is DFQATT and CDR2 is SNEGSKA (reference sequence). The CDR3 runs to 13 residues. J was trimmed by 5 bases and V by 6 bases; bases with no gene match: 7. CDR3 bases: TGCAGTGCCGACCCTGGACAGGATCAGCCCCAGCATTTT. This encodes CSADPGQDQPQHF.

The chain couples TRBV9 to TRBJ2-3; 9 bases line up with TRBD2. The CDR3 consists of 16 residues. J gave up 4 bases and V 3 bases, and 9 bases lay outside the gene matches. Germline CDR1 reads SGDLS; CDR2 reads YYNGEE. CDR3 sequence reads: CASSADSGRSSDTQYF. CDR3 nucleotide sequence: TGTGCCAGCAGCGCCGACAGCGGGAGGTCATCAGATACGCAGTATTTT.

V and J are TRBV5-1 and TRBJ2-3, with D uncertain. Germline-derived CDR1 and CDR2 are SGHRS and YFSETQ. The V gene lost 2 bases and the J gene lost 7 bases, with 14 bases spanning the gap. The CDR3 is 14 amino acids. CDR3 amino acids: CASSLGMGEHTQYF. DNA of the CDR3: TGCGCCAGCAGCTTAGGTATGGGCGAGCATACGCAGTATTTT.

Concerning this clonotype itself: As the CDR3 is not closed by the conserved phenylalanine or tryptophan, this likely results from a read error. Because the CDR3's place on the DNA is in doubt, the DNA is left out and the CDR3 is given as listed by TCRdb. The chain uses TRBV7-8 and TRBJ2-5. A total of 13 residues make up the CDR3, ends included. Germline assignment: CDR1 SGHVS and CDR2 FQNEAQ. The CDR3: CASSLSGGPDPQY.

The rearrangement links TRBV20-1 to TRBJ2-7, with 10 bases identical to TRBD1. The CDR3 length is 14 residues. The germline V gene encodes CDR1 DFQATT and CDR2 SNEGSKA (reference sequence). V dropped 5 bases and J dropped 5; count of bases not matched to a gene: 9. The CDR3 reads CSALPTDRGDEQYF. CDR3 nucleotide sequence: TGCAGTGCTCTTCCAACGGACAGGGGGGACGAGCAGTACTTC.

V usage is TRBV19 and J usage is TRBJ2-1, with 9 bases lining up with TRBD2. CDR1 LNHDA and CDR2 SQIVND come from the germline V gene (reference sequence). This CDR3 has 16 residues. Losses at the gene ends were 2 bases for V and 8 bases for J; bases not matched to a gene: 10. CDR3 in amino acids: CASSIHRSGGSDEQFF. The CDR3 nucleotides are TGTGCCAGTAGTATACATAGAAGCGGGGGGAGCGATGAGCAGTTCTTC. Full variable domain (outside the CDR3, taken from reference TRBV19 and TRBJ2-1): DGGITQSPKYLFRKEGQNVTLSCEQNLNHDAMYWYRQDPGQGLRLIYYSQIVNDFQKGDIAEGYSVSREKKESFPLTVTSAQKNPTAFYLCASSIHRSGGSDEQFFGPGTRLTVL.

In its sample, this clonotype was seen a few times. The V and J genes are TRBV7-9 and TRBJ1-1; 7 bases align to TRBD1. Germline CDR1 SEHNR, CDR2 FQNEAQ (reference sequence). The ends lost 10 bases at V and 0 bases at J; junction bases unmatched: 14. The CDR3 spans 16 residues. The CDR3 DNA is TGTGCCATCCCGGACAGGCCAACGCCGTTGAACACTGAAGCTTTCTTT. Protein: CAIPDRPTPLNTEAFF.

Regarding this clonotype: The CDR3 does not end in the conserved phenylalanine or tryptophan, so this is likely a read error. The DNA is left out, because the CDR3 cannot be placed on it with certainty; the CDR3 is given as TCRdb lists it. The chain joins TRBV7-3 to TRBJ2-1; the tabulated D call, TRBD2, remains unverified against the DNA. The CDR3 sequence runs 13 residues, both termini included. Germline CDR1 reads SGHTA; CDR2 reads FQGTGA. CDR3 sequence: CASSDAGIYEEYV.

With regard to this clonotype: The junction departs from the called germline gene at one end, perhaps through a read error. The chain uses TRBV7-8 and TRBJ2-1, with 8 nucleotides matching TRBD2. The length of the CDR3 is 16 residues. Germline assignment: CDR1 SGHVS and CDR2 FQNEAQ. CDR3: CASSLTGRGDYKEQFF. CDR3 sequence (DNA): TGTGCCAGCAGCTTAACGGGGCGGGGGGACTACAAGGAGCAGTTCTTC.